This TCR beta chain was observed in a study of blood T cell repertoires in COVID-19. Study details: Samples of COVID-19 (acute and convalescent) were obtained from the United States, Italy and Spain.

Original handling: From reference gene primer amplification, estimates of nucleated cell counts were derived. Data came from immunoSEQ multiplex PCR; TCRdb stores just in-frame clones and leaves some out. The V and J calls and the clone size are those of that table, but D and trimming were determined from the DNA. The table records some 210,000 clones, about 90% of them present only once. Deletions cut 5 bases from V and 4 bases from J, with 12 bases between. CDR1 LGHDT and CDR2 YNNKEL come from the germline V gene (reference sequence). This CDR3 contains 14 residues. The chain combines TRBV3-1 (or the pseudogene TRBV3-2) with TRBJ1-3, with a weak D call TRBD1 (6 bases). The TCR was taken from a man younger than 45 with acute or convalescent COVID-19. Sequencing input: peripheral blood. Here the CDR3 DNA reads TGTGCCAGCAGCTTAGGGGGAGCCGGAAACACCATATATTTT. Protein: CASSLGGAGNTIYF.